The 21 T cell receptor beta chains listed next were all sequenced from one sample in a study of Tregs in tolerant kidney transplant recipients. This table comes from immunoSEQ multiplex PCR, and its TCRdb copy is limited to in-frame clones, with some not included. The sample contains 120,000 or so clones, about 90% of which appear only once. The sequenced material came from CD4+ T cells from blood. The receptors originated from a human donor in good health.

The V call is TRBV10-3, the J call TRBJ2-3; D perhaps matches TRBD2 (5 bases). From germline, CDR1 is ENHRY and CDR2 SYGVKD. V was pared by 2 bases and J by 4 bases, with 10 bases between. The CDR3 runs 14 residues. CDR3 nucleotides: TGTGCCATCAGTGAGGGAGGAGGCCCAGATACGCAGTATTTT. Protein product: CAISEGGGPDTQYF.

This clone was seen once. V and J are TRBV11-2 and TRBJ2-7, with TRBD1 identical over 9 bases. From germline, CDR1 is SGHAT and CDR2 FQNNGV. The trim removed 5 bases at V and 2 bases at J, leaving 4 bases unmatched. The length of the CDR3 is 14 residues. DNA for the CDR3: TGTGCCAGCAGCATGGACAGGGGACCCTACGAGCAGTACTTC. Amino acids: CASSMDRGPYEQYF.

The chain couples TRBV5-6 to TRBJ2-4, with no clear D. Germline CDR1 and CDR2: SGHDT and YYEEEE. V was pared by 1 base and J by 1 base, with 15 bases between. The CDR3 totals 17 residues. In DNA form, the CDR3 reads TGTGCCAGCAGCTTGTTGGACGTCGGTTTGGCCAAAAACATTCAGTACTTC. Amino acids: CASSLLDVGLAKNIQYF.

V is TRBV20-1 and J is TRBJ2-7; D is perhaps TRBD2 (6 bases). Trimming pared 8 bases from V and 7 bases from J, leaving 15 bases between. The germline gives CDR1 DFQATT, CDR2 SNEGSKA (reference sequence). This CDR3 has 11 amino acids. Written as DNA, the CDR3 is TGCAGTCCCCGGACTATTGGGGAGCAGTACTTC. It is translated as CSPRTIGEQYF.

The chain employs TRBV5-1 and TRBJ2-5; D unresolved. The germline V gene has CDR1 SGHRS and CDR2 YFSETQ. Trimming cost V 0 bases and J 1 base, with 7 bases left between them. The CDR3 totals 14 residues. Here the CDR3 reads CASSLADPQETQYF. CDR3 DNA sequence: TGCGCCAGCAGCTTGGCGGACCCCCAAGAGACCCAGTACTTC.

The table lists this clone with a count of one. The chain has TRBV27 and TRBJ2-7; D gene ambiguous. CDR1 is MNHEY, CDR2 SMNVEV, per germline (reference sequence). The V end lost 7 bases, the J end lost 2 bases, and 18 bases lay between the germline ends. The CDR3 loop spans 15 amino acids. This chain's CDR3 is CASKGMGRAPYEQYF. The CDR3 coding sequence is TGTGCCAGCAAAGGCATGGGCCGGGCCCCCTACGAGCAGTACTTC.

This chain joins TRBV27 and TRBJ2-3; a weak D match, TRBD2 (6 bases). In germline, CDR1 is MNHEY, CDR2 SMNVEV (reference sequence). The CDR3 length is 14 residues. Trimming pared 5 bases from V and 6 bases from J, leaving 15 bases between. The CDR3 protein is CASSAPGLGDTQYF. As DNA, the CDR3 is TGTGCCAGCAGTGCTCCGGGACTGGGGGATACGCAGTATTTT.

The V and J genes are TRBV11-2 and TRBJ2-2, with TRBD2 matching 10 bases. Germline V gene sequence: CDR1 SGHAT, CDR2 FQNNGV. This CDR3 region has 16 residues. Germline trimming cut 3 bases from V and 7 bases from J; bases unmatched to any gene: 8. The CDR3, as DNA: TGTGCCAGCAGCTTCCGGCTAGCGGGAGTTGGCGGGGAGCTGTTTTTT. Its translation is CASSFRLAGVGGELFF.

J is TRBJ2-5 and V is TRBV7-3; TRBD1 or TRBD2 may be the D gene (5 bases each). The germline gives CDR1 SGHTA, CDR2 FQGTGA. V dropped 1 base and J dropped 5 bases, with 11 bases sitting between them. The CDR3 extends over 14 amino acids. Here the CDR3 reads CASSLMGVRETQYF. In DNA form, the CDR3 reads TGTGCCAGCAGCTTAATGGGGGTACGGGAGACCCAGTACTTC.

This clone came up once. V gene TRBV19 combines with J gene TRBJ2-7, with TRBD1 identical over 7 bases. Germline CDR1 reads LNHDA; CDR2 reads SQIVND (reference sequence). The CDR3 sequence is 17 residues long. J gave up 0 bases and V 3 bases, and 11 bases lay outside the gene matches. The CDR3 nucleotides read TGTGCCAGTAGTATCTGGGACAGTCCCTCCGCCTCCTACGAGCAGTACTTC. Translating gives CASSIWDSPSASYEQYF.

With respect to this clone: Other DNA sequences from this sample encode an identical CDR3 as well. The V gene is TRBV18, the J gene TRBJ2-1; TRBD1 aligns across 9 bases. V shed 3 bases, J shed 7 bases, and the junction held 1 base outside the gene matches. The CDR3 spans 13 residues. Germline CDR1 is KGHSH and CDR2 is LQKENI. As DNA, the CDR3 is TGTGCCAGCTCACCGGGGACAGGGAATGAGCAGTTCTTC. Translating it yields CASSPGTGNEQFF.

V gene TRBV5-1 combines with J gene TRBJ1-4; tentatively, D is TRBD1 (5 bases). From germline, CDR1 is SGHRS and CDR2 YFSETQ. V lost 3 bases to trimming and J lost 5 bases, with 11 bases between them. There are 14 residues in the CDR3. CDR3 coding DNA: TGCGCCAGCAGCTCCATGACAGAGAATGAAAAACTGTTTTTT. As protein: CASSSMTENEKLFF.

The chain couples TRBV6-5 to TRBJ1-1; D is uncertain. V lost 2 bases to trimming and J lost 8 bases, with 21 bases between them. Germline V lookup: CDR1 MNHEY, CDR2 SVGAGI. This CDR3 has 16 residues. The CDR3 DNA is TGTGCCAGCAGTTACACCTCAGGCTGGGTCCGGCAGGAAGCTTTCTTT. Encoded protein: CASSYTSGWVRQEAFF.

The chain recombines TRBV11-2 with TRBJ1-4, with 8 nucleotides matching TRBD1. The CDR3 contains 15 residues. V dropped 6 bases and J dropped 5; count of bases not matched to a gene: 8. The germline CDR1 and CDR2 sequences are SGHAT and FQNNGV. CDR3 bases: TGTGCCAGCAGTCACCCCAGGACAGGGAATGAAAAACTGTTTTTT. Translated, it gives CASSHPRTGNEKLFF.

The DNA of the CDR3 is TGTGCCAGCACCCCCGGCAGGGGTTCCTACGAGCAGTACTTC. Translating gives CASTPGRGSYEQYF. The rearrangement links TRBV2 to TRBJ2-7; possibly TRBD1 for D (6 bases). The germline CDR1 and CDR2 sequences are SNHLY and FYNNEI. V was cut by 7 bases and J by 1 base, with 14 bases left in between. The CDR3 length is 14 residues.

The V call is TRBV7-9, the J call TRBJ2-1; 11 positions agree with TRBD2. This CDR3 is built from 19 residues. The germline gives CDR1 SEHNR, CDR2 FQNEAQ (reference sequence). Unmatched junction bases numbered 12, after V lost 5 bases and J lost 0 bases. CDR3 coding DNA: TGTGCCAGCAGCCCAAAAACCGGGACTAGCGGATACTCCTACAATGAGCAGTTCTTC. It yields the protein CASSPKTGTSGYSYNEQFF.

J is TRBJ2-7 and V is TRBV19; 13 positions match TRBD2. This CDR3 spans 16 amino acids. Trimming took 3 bases from V and 4 from J; bases not matched to a gene: 6. Germline loops: CDR1 LNHDA, CDR2 SQIVND (reference sequence). The CDR3 sequence: CASSMTVGLAGYEQYF. The CDR3 nucleotides are TGTGCCAGTAGTATGACGGTGGGACTAGCGGGATACGAGCAGTACTTC.

The rearrangement joins TRBV7-9 to TRBJ2-5; D call uncertain. This CDR3 region has 16 residues. V lost 1 base to trimming and J lost 0 bases, with 12 bases between them. The germline V gene encodes CDR1 SEHNR and CDR2 FQNEAQ (reference sequence). CDR3 sequence: CASSLGRQKYQETQYF. DNA of the CDR3: TGTGCCAGCAGCTTAGGACGGCAGAAATACCAAGAGACCCAGTACTTC. The entire variable domain, with the rest obtained from reference TRBV7-9 and TRBJ2-5, is as follows: DTGVSQNPRHKITKRGQNVTFRCDPISEHNRLYWYRQTLGQGPEFLTYFQNEAQLEKSRLLSDRFSAERPKGSFSTLEIQRTEQGDSAMYLCASSLGRQKYQETQYFGPGTRLLVL.

The rearrangement links TRBV6-6 to TRBJ2-7; D is undetermined. This CDR3 comprises 13 residues. V was shortened by 2 bases and J by 6 bases, with 11 bases between the two germline ends. CDR1 MNHNY and CDR2 SVGAGI come from the germline V gene (reference sequence). CDR3 amino acids: CASSYVSALEQYF. The CDR3 DNA reads as TGTGCCAGCAGTTACGTCTCAGCCCTCGAGCAGTACTTC.

The rearrangement links TRBV6-5 to TRBJ2-2; 11 nucleotides line up with TRBD1. V was clipped by 6 bases and J by 6 bases; unmatched bases: 6. Germline-derived CDR1 and CDR2 are MNHEY and SVGAGI. CDR3 length: 15 amino acids. The CDR3 DNA sequence: TGTGCCAGCAGGACGGGACAGGGGGGTCCCGGGGAGCTGTTTTTT. This codes for CASRTGQGGPGELFF.

The chain is built from TRBV7-8 and TRBJ2-5; D remains ambiguous. Trimming took off 1 base at V and 3 bases at J, with 6 bases between the two ends. The CDR3 contains 13 residues. The V gene's germline CDR1 is SGHVS and CDR2 FQNEAQ. CDR3 protein: CASSLVAEETQYF. The CDR3 coding sequence is TGTGCCAGCAGCTTAGTGGCAGAAGAGACCCAGTACTTC.